The sample holds many counts of the clone carrying this T cell receptor beta chain. Amplification of TCR beta CDR3 regions used RNA as the template. The TCR CDR3 was amplified in a first-round RT-PCR using the HTBI primer set. MiXCR was run by TCRdb on the multiplex PCR reads, yielding one entry per CDR3 protein. The sample yields some 570,000 distinct CDR3 sequences, 11% to 15% seen once. Disease lasting under 3 months, a NOSPECS grade of at least 4, and a Clinical Activity Score of at least 3 were features of the ophthalmopathy patients. This entry is derived from a study of T cells in Graves' hyperthyroidism and ophthalmopathy. The CDR3 is 15 residues long. CDR1 and CDR2 (germline): MNHEY, SVGEGT. The V end lost 0 bases, the J end lost 7 bases, and 13 bases lay between the germline ends.

The source material was blood. This receptor was identified in a woman between 18 and 29 years old with Graves' ophthalmopathy. The genes are TRBV6-2 or TRBV6-3 and TRBJ2-1; D possibly corresponds to TRBD2 (6 bases). DNA for the CDR3: TGTGCCAGCAGTTACTCTGGGCCAGGGAGGAATGAGCAGTTCTTC. Protein product: CASSYSGPGRNEQFF.